This TCR beta chain derives from a study of T cell responses to AZD1222 COVID-19 vaccine. Findings and limits, study-wide: Variant regions that are unmutated are reportedly the target of nearly half of spike-specific TCRs. There were repertoire samples only from the period after the peak T cell response. At 160-218 and 743-854, vaccine-associated CD4 TCRs were dominant, and they spanned spike.

Comment on this clone: Its antigen is not known.

This CDR3 has 13 amino acids. Trimming shortened V by 0 bases and J by 3 bases, and 5 bases separated the two germline ends. Germline V gene lookup returns CDR1 MNHEY and CDR2 SVGEGT. Some clones are missing from TCRdb's copy, which holds only in-frame ones; the method was immunoSEQ multiplex PCR. Here the sample spans roughly 130,000 clones, 80% to 90% being singletons. The sequence was collected from an adult in good health. The sequences come from peripheral blood, collected on day 0 of AZD1222 vaccination. The chain employs TRBV6-2 or TRBV6-3 and TRBJ1-1; D is unclear. For the CDR3, the DNA is TGTGCCAGCAGTTACTCGGTCCACACTGAAGCTTTCTTT. Its translation is CASSYSVHTEAFF.